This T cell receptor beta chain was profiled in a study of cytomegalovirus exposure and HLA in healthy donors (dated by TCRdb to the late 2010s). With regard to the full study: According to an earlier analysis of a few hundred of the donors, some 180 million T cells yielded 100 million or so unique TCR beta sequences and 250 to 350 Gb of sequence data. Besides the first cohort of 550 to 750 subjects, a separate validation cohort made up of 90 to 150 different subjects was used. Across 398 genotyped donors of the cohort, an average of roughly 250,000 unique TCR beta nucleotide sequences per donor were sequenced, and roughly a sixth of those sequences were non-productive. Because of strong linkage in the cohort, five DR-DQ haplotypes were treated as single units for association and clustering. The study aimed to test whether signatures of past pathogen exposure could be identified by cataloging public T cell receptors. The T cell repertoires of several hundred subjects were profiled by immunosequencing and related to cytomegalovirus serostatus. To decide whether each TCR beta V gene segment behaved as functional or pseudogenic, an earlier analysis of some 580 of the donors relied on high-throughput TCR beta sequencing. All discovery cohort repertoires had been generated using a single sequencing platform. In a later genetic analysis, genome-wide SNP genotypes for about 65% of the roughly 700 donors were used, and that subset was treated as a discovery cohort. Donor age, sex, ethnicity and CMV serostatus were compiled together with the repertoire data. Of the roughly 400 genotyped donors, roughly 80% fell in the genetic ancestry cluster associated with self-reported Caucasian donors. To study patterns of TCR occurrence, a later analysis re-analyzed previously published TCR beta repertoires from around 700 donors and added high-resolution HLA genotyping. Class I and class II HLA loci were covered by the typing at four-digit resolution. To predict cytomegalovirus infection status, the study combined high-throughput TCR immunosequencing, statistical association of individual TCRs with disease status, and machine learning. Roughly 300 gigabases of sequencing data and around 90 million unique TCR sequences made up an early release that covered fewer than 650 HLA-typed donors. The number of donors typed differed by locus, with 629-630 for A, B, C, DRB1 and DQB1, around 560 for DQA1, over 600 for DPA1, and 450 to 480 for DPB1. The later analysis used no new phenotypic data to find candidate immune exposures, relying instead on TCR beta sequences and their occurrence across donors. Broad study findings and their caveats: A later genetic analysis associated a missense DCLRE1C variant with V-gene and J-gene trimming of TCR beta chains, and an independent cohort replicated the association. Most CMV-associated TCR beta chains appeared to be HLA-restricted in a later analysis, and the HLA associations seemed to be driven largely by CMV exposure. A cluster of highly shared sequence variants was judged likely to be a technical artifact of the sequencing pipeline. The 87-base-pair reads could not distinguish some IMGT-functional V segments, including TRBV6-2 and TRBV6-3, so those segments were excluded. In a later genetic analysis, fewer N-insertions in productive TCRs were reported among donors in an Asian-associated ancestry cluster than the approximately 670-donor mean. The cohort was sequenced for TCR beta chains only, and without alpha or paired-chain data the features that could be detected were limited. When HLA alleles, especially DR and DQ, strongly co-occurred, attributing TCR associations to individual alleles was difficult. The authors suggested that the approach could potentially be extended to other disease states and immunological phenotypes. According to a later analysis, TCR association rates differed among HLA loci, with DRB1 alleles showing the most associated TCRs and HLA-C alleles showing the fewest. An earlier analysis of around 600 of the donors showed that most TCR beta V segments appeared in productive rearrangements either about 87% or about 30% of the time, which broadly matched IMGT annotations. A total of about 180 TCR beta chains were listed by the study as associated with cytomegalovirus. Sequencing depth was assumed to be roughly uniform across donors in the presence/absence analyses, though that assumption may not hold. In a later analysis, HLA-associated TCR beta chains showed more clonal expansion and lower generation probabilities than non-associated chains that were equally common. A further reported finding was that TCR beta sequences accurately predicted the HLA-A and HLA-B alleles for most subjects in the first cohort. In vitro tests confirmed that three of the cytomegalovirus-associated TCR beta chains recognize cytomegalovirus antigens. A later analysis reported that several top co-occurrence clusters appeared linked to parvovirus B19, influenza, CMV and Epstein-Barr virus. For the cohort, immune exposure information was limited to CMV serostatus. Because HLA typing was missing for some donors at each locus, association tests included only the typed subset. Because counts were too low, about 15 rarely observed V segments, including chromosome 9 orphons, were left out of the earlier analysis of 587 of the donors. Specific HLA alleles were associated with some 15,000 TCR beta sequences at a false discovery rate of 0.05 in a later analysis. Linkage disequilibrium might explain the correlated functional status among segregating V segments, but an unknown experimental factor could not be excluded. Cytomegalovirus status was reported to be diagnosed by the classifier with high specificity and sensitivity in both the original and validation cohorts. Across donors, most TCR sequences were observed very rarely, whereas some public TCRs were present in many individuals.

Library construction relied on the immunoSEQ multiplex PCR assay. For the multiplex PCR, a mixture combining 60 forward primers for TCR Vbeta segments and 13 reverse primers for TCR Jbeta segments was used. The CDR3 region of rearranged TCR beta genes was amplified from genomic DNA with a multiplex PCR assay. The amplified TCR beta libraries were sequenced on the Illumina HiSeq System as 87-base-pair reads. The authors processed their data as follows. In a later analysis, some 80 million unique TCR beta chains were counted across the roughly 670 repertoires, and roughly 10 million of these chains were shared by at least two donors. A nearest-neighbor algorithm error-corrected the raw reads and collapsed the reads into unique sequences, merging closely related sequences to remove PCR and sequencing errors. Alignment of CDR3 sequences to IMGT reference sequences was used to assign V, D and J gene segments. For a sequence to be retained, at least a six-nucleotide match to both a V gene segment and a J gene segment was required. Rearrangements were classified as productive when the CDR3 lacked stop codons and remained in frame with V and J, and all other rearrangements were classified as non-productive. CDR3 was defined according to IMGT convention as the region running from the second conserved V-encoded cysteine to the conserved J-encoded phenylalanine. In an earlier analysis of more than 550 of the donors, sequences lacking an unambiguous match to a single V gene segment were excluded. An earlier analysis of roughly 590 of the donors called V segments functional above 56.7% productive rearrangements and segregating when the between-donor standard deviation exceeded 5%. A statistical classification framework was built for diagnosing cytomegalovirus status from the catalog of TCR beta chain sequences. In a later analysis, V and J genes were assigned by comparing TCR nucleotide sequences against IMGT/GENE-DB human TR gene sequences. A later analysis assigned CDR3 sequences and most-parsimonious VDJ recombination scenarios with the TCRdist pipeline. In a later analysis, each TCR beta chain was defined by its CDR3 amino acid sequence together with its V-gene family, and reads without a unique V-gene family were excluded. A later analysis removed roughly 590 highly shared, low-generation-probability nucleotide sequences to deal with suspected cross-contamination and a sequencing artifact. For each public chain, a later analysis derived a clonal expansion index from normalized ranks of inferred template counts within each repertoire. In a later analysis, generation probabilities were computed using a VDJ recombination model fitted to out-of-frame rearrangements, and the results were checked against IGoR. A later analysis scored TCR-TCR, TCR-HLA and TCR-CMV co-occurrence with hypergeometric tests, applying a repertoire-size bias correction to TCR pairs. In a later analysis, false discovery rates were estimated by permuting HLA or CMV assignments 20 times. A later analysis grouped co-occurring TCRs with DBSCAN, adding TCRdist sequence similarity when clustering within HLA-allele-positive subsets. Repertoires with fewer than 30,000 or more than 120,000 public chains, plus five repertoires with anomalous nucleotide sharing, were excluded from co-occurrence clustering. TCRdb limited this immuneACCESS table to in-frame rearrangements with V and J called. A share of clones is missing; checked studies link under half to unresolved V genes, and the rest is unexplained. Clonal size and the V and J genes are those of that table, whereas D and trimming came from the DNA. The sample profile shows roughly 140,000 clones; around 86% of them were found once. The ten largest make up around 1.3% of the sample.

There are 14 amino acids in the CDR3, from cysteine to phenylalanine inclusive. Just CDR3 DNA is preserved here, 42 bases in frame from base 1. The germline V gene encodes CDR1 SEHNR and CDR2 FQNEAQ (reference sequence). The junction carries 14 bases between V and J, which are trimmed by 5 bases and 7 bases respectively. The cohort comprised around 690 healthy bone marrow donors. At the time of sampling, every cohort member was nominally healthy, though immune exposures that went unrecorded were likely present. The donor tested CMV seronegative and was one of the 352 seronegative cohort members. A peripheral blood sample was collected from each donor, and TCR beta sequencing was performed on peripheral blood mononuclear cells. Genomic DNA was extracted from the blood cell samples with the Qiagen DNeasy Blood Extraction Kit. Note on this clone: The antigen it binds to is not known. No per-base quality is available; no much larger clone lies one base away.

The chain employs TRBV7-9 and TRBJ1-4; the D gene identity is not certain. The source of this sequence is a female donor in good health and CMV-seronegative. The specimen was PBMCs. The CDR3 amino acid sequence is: CASSPPGYGEKLFF. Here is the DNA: TGTGCCAGCAGCCCCCCGGGGTACGGTGAAAAACTGTTTTTT.